The text below deals with one T cell receptor (beta chain). Its antigen is unknown. Trimming took 4 bases from V and 4 from J, leaving 14 bases between them. This CDR3 contains 15 residues. Germline V CDR1 and CDR2: MDHEN, SYDVKM. These data belong to a study of cytomegalovirus exposure and HLA in healthy donors. Study-level findings and limits: The authors listed around 150 TCR beta chains as cytomegalovirus-associated. In a later analysis, at a false discovery rate of 0.05, roughly 18,000 TCR beta sequences were associated with HLA alleles.

Vbeta (60) and Jbeta (13) primers were used in the PCR. Repertoires were generated with immunoSEQ multiplex PCR, while TCRdb's copy carries only in-frame clones and drops some. Of over 130,000 clones detected, approximately 80% appear once; the ten largest clones hold roughly 1.9%. Material: PBMCs. The genes are TRBV28 and TRBJ2-1; weak D call: TRBD2 (6 bases). This TCR was sampled from a man aged 40-49 years in good health and CMV-seronegative. CDR3 amino acids: CASSSGSSVYNEQFF. CDR3 sequence (DNA): TGTGCCAGCAGTTCCGGGAGTTCGGTTTACAATGAGCAGTTCTTC.